This T cell receptor (beta chain) was retrieved from a study of cytomegalovirus exposure and HLA in healthy donors. Study overall: In terms of ancestry, the Caucasian-associated cluster contained 80% to 90% of the roughly 400 genotyped donors. Study results and limitations: Clonal expansion, a later analysis showed, was greater in HLA-associated TCR beta chains than in equally common others.

Looked up from germline, CDR1 is SGHTS and CDR2 is YDEGEE. This CDR3 comprises 17 residues. The J segment lost 5 bases and the V segment lost 4 bases, leaving 17 bases of the junction unmatched. Primers: 60 Vbeta forward and 13 Jbeta reverse. The method was immunoSEQ multiplex PCR; TCRdb's version includes in-frame clones alone and lacks a portion of them. The table includes about 120,000 clones, about 15% detected once. On this clone: The antigen is undetermined.

Healthy individuals who donated bone marrow served as the donors. Though probably carrying unrecorded immune exposures, donors were nominally healthy at sampling. The source material was PBMCs. This clonotype was sampled from a female donor in good health and CMV-seropositive. The chain has TRBV5-8 and TRBJ2-5; TRBD2 aligns across 7 bases. In nucleotides, the CDR3 is TGTGCCAGCAGCAACGGCGGGGTGACTAGCCCCTCGGAGACCCAGTACTTC. This translates into CASSNGGVTSPSETQYF.